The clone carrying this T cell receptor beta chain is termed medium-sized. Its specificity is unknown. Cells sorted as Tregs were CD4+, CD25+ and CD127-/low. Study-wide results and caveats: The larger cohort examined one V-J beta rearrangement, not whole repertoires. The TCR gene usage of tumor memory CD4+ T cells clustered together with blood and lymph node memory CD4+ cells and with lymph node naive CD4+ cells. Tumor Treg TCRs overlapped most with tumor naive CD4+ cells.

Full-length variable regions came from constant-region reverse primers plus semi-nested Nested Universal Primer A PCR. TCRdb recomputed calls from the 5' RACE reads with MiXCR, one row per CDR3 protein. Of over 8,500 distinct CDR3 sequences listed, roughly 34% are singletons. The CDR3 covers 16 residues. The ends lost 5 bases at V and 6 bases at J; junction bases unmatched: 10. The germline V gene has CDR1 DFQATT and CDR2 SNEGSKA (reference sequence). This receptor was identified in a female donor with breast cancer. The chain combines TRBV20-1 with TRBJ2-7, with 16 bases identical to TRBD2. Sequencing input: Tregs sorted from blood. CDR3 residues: CSAVGLAGGPGGEQYF. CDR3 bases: TGCAGTGCTGTGGGACTAGCGGGAGGGCCTGGGGGCGAGCAGTACTTC.